This TCR beta chain was profiled in a study of T cells in Graves' hyperthyroidism and ophthalmopathy. The TCR beta CDR3 regions underwent amplification using RNA transcripts as the source. First-round RT-PCR of the TCR CDR3 relied on the HTBI primer set. TCRdb re-analysed the multiplex PCR reads in MiXCR, keeping a single row per CDR3 protein. The sample records fewer than 55,000 distinct CDR3 sequences, roughly 51% being singletons. Study results and limitations: Model output signaled ophthalmopathy a median roughly six months ahead of onset.

This clonotype appeared many times. The antigen is undetermined. An absence of ophthalmopathy progression within 18 months meant stable Graves' hyperthyroidism. Newly diagnosed hyperthyroidism patients aged 18 to 65 years had disease lasting under 2 months. For the diagnoses, clinical symptoms, serum thyroxine and TRAb, thyroid ultrasound and orbital computed tomography were used. The CDR3 consists of 15 residues. Losses at the gene ends were 0 bases for V and 3 bases for J; bases not matched to a gene: 4. The V gene's germline CDR1 is SGHVS and CDR2 FNYEAQ. This clonotype was obtained from a man between 18 and 35 years old with Graves' hyperthyroidism. The J gene is TRBJ2-7, the V gene TRBV7-6; 8 bases fit TRBD1. Material: peripheral blood or thyroid tissue (not recorded which). CDR3 DNA: TGTGCCAGCAGCTTAGCGTCGGGACAGGTCTACGAGCAGTACTTC. Its protein product is CASSLASGQVYEQYF.